This T cell receptor beta chain stems from a study of naive and memory T cell subsets. V lost 0 bases and J lost 4, with 14 bases in between. This CDR3 region has 16 residues. Germline V CDR1 and CDR2: SGDLS, YYNGEE. Two oligonucleotides, mixed equimolar, formed the beta constant-region primer covering TRBC1 and TRBC2. MiXCR was run by TCRdb on the UMI-ligation and nested PCR reads, yielding one entry per CDR3 protein. Among roughly 140,000 distinct CDR3 sequences, 15% to 20% were seen once, and the ten largest hold roughly 0.13%. Sequenced: naive CD4+ T cells from blood. This receptor was obtained from a human donor in good health. The V gene is TRBV9, the J gene TRBJ2-1; weak D call: TRBD2 (5 bases). CDR3: CASSVGGLGNYNEQFF. Written as DNA, the CDR3 is TGTGCCAGCAGCGTAGGCGGGCTGGGTAATTACAATGAGCAGTTCTTC. Full variable domain (rest looked up from reference TRBV9 and TRBJ2-1): DSGVTQTPKHLITATGQRVTLRCSPRSGDLSVYWYQQSLDQGLQFLIQYYNGEERAKGNILERFSAQQFPDLHSELNLSSLELGDSALYFCASSVGGLGNYNEQFFGPGTRLTVL.